This TCR beta chain was retrieved from a study of blood T cell repertoires in COVID-19. Study-wide background: Sources were T cells, B-cell-depleted T cells, or PBMCs; the material itself was cDNA or gDNA.

Exposed volunteers were people who met a COVID-19 case within 2 weeks before study entry. Trimming stripped 2 bases from V and 5 bases from J, with 7 bases between. Per germline, CDR1 ENHRY and CDR2 SYGVKD. This CDR3 region has 13 residues. Per the original methods: Amplification from reference gene primers served as the basis for estimated nucleated cell counts. The protocol was immunoSEQ multiplex PCR, while the TCRdb copy is restricted to in-frame clones and leaves out a portion. V and J calls and clone size follow that table, whereas D and trimming were derived from the DNA. The sample contains roughly 400,000 clones, approximately 93% of which appear only once.

This sequence originates from a woman in her thirties or forties who had been exposed to COVID-19. This chain links TRBV10-3 with TRBJ2-4; tentative D call: TRBD1 (6 bases). The sample taken for sequencing was PBMCs or T cells enriched from blood (not recorded which). The CDR3 bases are TGTGCCATCAGTGAGCCAGGGGAAAACATTCAGTACTTC. Protein: CAISEPGENIQYF.